This T cell receptor (beta chain) comes out of a study of T-cell reconstitution after alpha-beta-depleted transplantation in children. This clonotype was detected many times. Its cognate antigen is unknown. Findings and limits, study-wide: Counts and diversity of T cells one year after transplant came mostly from newly produced T cells. Day-60 TCRbeta diversity that was high in some patients was derived from surviving recipient T cells and thymic progenitors.

Preparation of the TCRbeta library involved a method that used unique molecular identifiers. Each CDR3 protein gets one entry after TCRdb re-called the PCR reads with MiXCR. The sample yields 200,000 to 250,000 distinct CDR3 sequences, approximately 11% seen once. Germline V lookup: CDR1 SQVTM, CDR2 ANQGSEA. Trimming removed 6 bases from V and 0 bases from J, with 5 bases in between. The CDR3 extends over 12 amino acids. The source material was PBMCs, sampled before TCRalphabeta/CD19-depleted stem cell transplant. The TCR comes from a child less than two years old with acute myeloid leukemia, due to receive a stem cell transplant. This chain joins TRBV29-1 and TRBJ1-4; no firm D call. The DNA for the CDR3 is TGCAGCGTCCTGGCAACTAATGAAAAACTGTTTTTT. As protein: CSVLATNEKLFF.